Listed below are T cell receptor beta chains from one sample, sequenced in a study of persistence of HIV-infected CD4 T cells. Using immunoSEQ multiplex PCR, the repertoire was profiled, and TCRdb retains in-frame clones only, with some absent. Of 37,000 or so clones in the sample, over 80% were seen once. For these receptors, no antigen is known. The sample was CD4+ T cells sorted from PBMCs after roughly 18-hour stimulation, taken from a patient who received antiretroviral therapy. These receptors were taken from an adult man with HIV who was CMV-seropositive. Both conserved end residues are trimmed from each CDR3.

TRBV6-2/TRBV6-3	ASSYPFGGNSNQPQH
TRBV3-1/TRBV3-2	ASSQELGFSGNTIY
TRBV25-1	ASSEGAHQPQH
TRBV2	ASKEGGSYGYT
TRBV15	ATSREGYGYT
TRBV15	ATRLGRAGELF
TRBV10-3	AISESTSGSQETQY
TRBV15	ATSRAGNTEAF
TRBV18	ASSSDRMNTEAF
TRBV7-3	ASSLVANEQF
TRBV5-1	ASSFGQGRAETQY
TRBV6-2/TRBV6-3	ASSYFQASRSYEQY
TRBV18	ASSPTLEGYYGYT
TRBV19	ASSIDLSSGRSYEQY
TRBV20-1	SASYFGNTIY
TRBV19	ASTPGTPEFSGNTIY
TRBV18	ASSPGDRVYEQY
TRBV5-1	ASNELRQGQDEQY
TRBV6-5	ASRQPSIGNGYT
TRBV3-1/TRBV3-2	ASSQENEKLF
TRBV5-4	ASSRELPGPQNTEAF
TRBV4-1	ASSRWGQGVDTEAF
TRBV30	AWSADGLSNQPQH
TRBV7-2	ASSPSRGERGYT
TRBV7-3	ASSLTGAYDNEQF
TRBV7-6	ASSLGLGGRAVGTDTQY
TRBV19	ASSIMGQALTNGYT
TRBV3-1/TRBV3-2	ASLAGQGVGDTQY
TRBV19	ASSRTDRYSNQPQH
TRBV7-8	ASSLGSVSYNSPLH
TRBV6-4	ASRRNGGGTDTQY
TRBV19	ASSIGGSTSNTEAF
TRBV29-1	SVRDRVNEKLF
TRBV5-5	ASSLAGTTYEQY
TRBV15	ATSRATVPRNEKLF
TRBV10-1	ASFQGGGETQY
TRBV9	ASSVEGNSNQPQH
TRBV7-8	ASSLGSRDTEAF
TRBV25-1	ASSEADRARSEKLF
TRBV5-4	ASSWGQGQEKLF
TRBV4-2	ASSQDSGANVLT
TRBV15	ATSRVRGQGSYEQY
TRBV15	ATSRDTDRWEEQY
TRBV4-2	ASSPTIDHSETQY
TRBV3-1/TRBV3-2	ASSQDRRYNQPQH
TRBV19	ASSPQGDIQY
TRBV30	AWSQGLIYEQY
TRBV7-6	ASSRLKTTGTPYEQY
TRBV3-1/TRBV3-2	ASSQRRSGTDTQY
TRBV5-5	ASSPGTGANEQF
TRBV11-2	ASSFTFQETQY
TRBV27	ASSSPFGRDHYNEQF
TRBV29-1	SVRLASGSYEQY
TRBV2	ASSSMNTEAF
TRBV3-1/TRBV3-2	ASLRGNEQF
TRBV5-6	ASSYFTRARFQETQY
TRBV2	ASRGQGTSTDTQY